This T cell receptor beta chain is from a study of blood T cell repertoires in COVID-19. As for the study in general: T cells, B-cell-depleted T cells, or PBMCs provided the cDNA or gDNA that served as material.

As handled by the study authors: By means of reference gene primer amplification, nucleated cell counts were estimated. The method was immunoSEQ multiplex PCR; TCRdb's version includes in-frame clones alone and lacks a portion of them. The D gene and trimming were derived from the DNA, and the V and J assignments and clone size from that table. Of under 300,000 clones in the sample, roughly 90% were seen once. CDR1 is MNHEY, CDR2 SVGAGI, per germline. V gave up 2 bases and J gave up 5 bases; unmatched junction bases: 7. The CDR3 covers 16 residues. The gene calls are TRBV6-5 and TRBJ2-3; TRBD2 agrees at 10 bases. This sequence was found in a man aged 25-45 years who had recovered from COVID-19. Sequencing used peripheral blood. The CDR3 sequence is CASSYGQRGGQDTQYF. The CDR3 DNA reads TGTGCCAGCAGTTACGGACAGCGGGGGGGCCAAGATACGCAGTATTTT.